This T cell receptor beta chain comes out of a study of PD-1 blockade in classical Hodgkin lymphoma. Study-level background: Every 2 weeks, patients had 3 mg/kg nivolumab intravenously. Study findings and constraints: Reports described newly diagnosed patients as having lower baseline TCR diversity than healthy donors.

CDR3 size: 14 residues. The V gene's germline CDR1 is SGHNT and CDR2 YYREEE (reference sequence). V gave up 4 bases and J gave up 0 bases, with 10 bases separating them. Using immunoSEQ multiplex PCR, the repertoire was profiled, and TCRdb retains in-frame clones only, with some absent. Found here are over 35,000 clones, less than 85% of them singletons; the top ten hold around 20%. Every patient was affected by relapse after autologous stem cell transplantation, while exposure to brentuximab vedotin was not uniform. Each best response was a complete response, a partial response or progressive disease. Notes on this clone: What it binds is unknown.

The genes are TRBV5-4 and TRBJ2-5; D not certain. Sample: peripheral blood mononuclear cells (PBMCs), taken before the second cycle of nivolumab. This clonotype originated in a human donor with classical Hodgkin lymphoma. The DNA of the CDR3 is TGTGCCAGCAGCCCGGCACCAAACCAAGAGACCCAGTACTTC. Translating gives CASSPAPNQETQYF.